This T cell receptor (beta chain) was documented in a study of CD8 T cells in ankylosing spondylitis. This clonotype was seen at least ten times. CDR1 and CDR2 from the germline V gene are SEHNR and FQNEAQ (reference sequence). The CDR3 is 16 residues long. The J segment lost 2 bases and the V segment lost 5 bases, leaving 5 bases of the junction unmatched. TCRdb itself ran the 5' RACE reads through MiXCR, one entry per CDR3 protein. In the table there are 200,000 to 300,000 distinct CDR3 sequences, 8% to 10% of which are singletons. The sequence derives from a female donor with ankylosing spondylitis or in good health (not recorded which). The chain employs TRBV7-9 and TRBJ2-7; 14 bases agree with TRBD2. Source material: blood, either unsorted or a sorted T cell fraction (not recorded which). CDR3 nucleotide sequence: TGTGCCAGCAGCCTAGGGACTAGCGGGAGACCCTACGAGCAGTACTTC. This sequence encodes CASSLGTSGRPYEQYF.